What follows are 15 T cell receptor beta chains derived from one specimen sequenced in a study of shared clonotypes between healthy human individuals. Profiled with immunoSEQ multiplex PCR; TCRdb holds only in-frame clones, not every one. The repertoire holds about 1,800,000 clones, with just under 95% as singletons. As defined, naive CD8 cells were CD45RO-negative and positively selected for CCR7, with terminally differentiated effector memory CD45RA+ cells excluded. Sequenced material: naive CD8+ T cells sorted from blood. The receptors originated from a man younger than 35 in good health.

The chain joins TRBV29-1 to TRBJ2-7; the D is unclear. The CDR3 runs 13 residues. Germline V lookup: CDR1 SQVTM, CDR2 ANQGSEA. The V end lost 7 bases, the J end lost 0 bases, and 13 bases lay between the germline ends. The CDR3 nucleotides are TGCAGCGCGGTAGGCTTTTCCTCCTACGAGCAGTACTTC. It encodes CSAVGFSSYEQYF.

The chain combines TRBV16 with TRBJ2-3, with D perhaps given as TRBD1 or TRBD2 (6 bases each). Germline-derived CDR1 and CDR2 are KGHSY and FQNENV. The CDR3 length is 14 residues. The V end was cut by 0 bases, the J end by 5 bases, with 9 bases between. CDR3 region: CASSQSQGGDTQYF. The CDR3 DNA reads TGTGCCAGCAGCCAATCACAGGGAGGAGATACGCAGTATTTT.

This chain joins TRBV5-6 and TRBJ1-1; TRBD1 matches 7 bases. The CDR3 loop spans 15 amino acids. V lost 0 bases, J lost 6 bases, and 8 bases stayed unmatched. From germline, CDR1 is SGHDT and CDR2 YYEEEE. For the CDR3, the DNA is TGTGCCAGCAGCTTGGAACCGGGACAGTTTCCTGAAGCTTTCTTT. This gives the protein CASSLEPGQFPEAFF. Complete variable domain (other parts from reference TRBV5-6 and TRBJ1-1): DAGVTQSPTHLIKTRGQQVTLRCSPKSGHDTVSWYQQALGQGPQFIFQYYEEEERQRGNFPDRFSGHQFPNYSSELNVNALLLGDSALYLCASSLEPGQFPEAFFGQGTRLTVV.

The sample holds one count of this clone. This sequence joins TRBV21-1 and TRBJ2-1; whether TRBD2, the table's D call, matches the DNA was not checked. TRBV21-1 is a pseudogene locus. There are 16 residues in the CDR3. The CDR3 region has the DNA TGTGCCAGCAGCAAATGGGGTGATAGTAGGAGGAATGAGCAGTTCTTC. It specifies CASSKWGDSRRNEQFF.

This sequence joins TRBV2 and TRBJ1-2, with 7 bases identical to TRBD1. Trimming removed 10 bases from V and 1 base from J; junction bases left unmatched: 9. CDR3 length: 14 amino acids. Germline loops: CDR1 SNHLY, CDR2 FYNNEI. CDR3 sequence (DNA): TGTGCCATCCTACAGGGGACTTTTAACTATGGCTACACCTTC. It encodes CAILQGTFNYGYTF.

Notes on this clone: The sample holds other DNA sequences that translate to the same CDR3. V usage is TRBV14 and J usage is TRBJ1-1, with D uncertain. This CDR3 has 13 amino acids. V was pared by 0 bases and J by 3 bases, with 5 bases between. The germline V gene encodes CDR1 SGHDN and CDR2 FVKESK. The CDR3 here is CASSQDPYTEAFF. DNA for the CDR3: TGTGCCAGCAGCCAAGATCCCTACACTGAAGCTTTCTTT.

The chain employs TRBV7-6 and TRBJ2-1; D is possibly TRBD1 (6 bases). CDR1 and CDR2 from the germline V gene are SGHVS and FNYEAQ. The CDR3 consists of 15 residues. Trimming cost V 4 bases and J 0 bases, with 10 bases left between them. Written as DNA, the CDR3 is TGTGCCAGCAGCTCGGACAGAGTCTCCTACAATGAGCAGTTCTTC. Residues: CASSSDRVSYNEQFF.

This chain links TRBV5-1 with TRBJ2-3; D gene uncertain. V was trimmed by 2 bases and J by 4 bases, leaving 8 bases between them. There are 13 residues in the CDR3. CDR1 SGHRS and CDR2 YFSETQ come from the germline V gene. The CDR3 bases are TGCGCCAGCAGCTTCAATAGGGCAGATACGCAGTATTTT. Residues: CASSFNRADTQYF. Filled out from reference TRBV5-1 and TRBJ2-3, the complete variable domain reads KAGVTQTPRYLIKTRGQQVTLSCSPISGHRSVSWYQQTPGQGLQFLFEYFSETQRNKGNFPGRFSGRQFSNSRSEMNVSTLELGDSALYLCASSFNRADTQYFGPGTRLTVL.

This sequence joins TRBV7-3 and TRBJ2-3; D possibly corresponds to TRBD1 (6 bases). V shed 0 bases and J shed 1 base, with 11 bases lying between them. The CDR3 spans 16 residues. Germline-derived CDR1 and CDR2 are SGHTA and FQGTGA. This CDR3 is CASSLTGADRTDTQYF. Written as DNA, the CDR3 is TGTGCCAGCAGCTTAACGGGGGCGGACCGCACAGATACGCAGTATTTT.

The chain has TRBV7-9 and TRBJ2-7, with D possibly TRBD1 on 5 matching bases. V gave up 5 bases and J gave up 4 bases, with 21 bases separating them. Germline CDR1 reads SEHNR; CDR2 reads FQNEAQ (reference sequence). The length of the CDR3 is 16 residues. This CDR3 is CASSPLRVVGPYEQYF. The CDR3 DNA is TGTGCCAGCAGCCCCCTACGGGTCGTGGGGCCTTACGAGCAGTACTTC.

The chain is built from TRBV2 and TRBJ2-1, with 7 nucleotides matching TRBD2. J gave up 3 bases and V 6 bases, and 5 bases lay outside the gene matches. Germline assignment: CDR1 SNHLY and CDR2 FYNNEI. CDR3 length: 14 amino acids. The CDR3 reads CASSPGGLYNEQFF. CDR3 DNA sequence: TGTGCCAGCAGCCCGGGAGGACTCTACAATGAGCAGTTCTTC. Full variable domain (remainder filled in from reference TRBV2 and TRBJ2-1): EPEVTQTPSHQVTQMGQEVILRCVPISNHLYFYWYRQILGQKVEFLVSFYNNEISEKSEIFDDQFSVERPDGSNFTLKIRSTKLEDSAMYFCASSPGGLYNEQFFGPGTRLTVL.

The rearrangement links TRBV2 to TRBJ2-2, with 11 bases fitting TRBD2. V lost 3 bases and J lost 1; bases outside the gene matches: 7. Germline V gene lookup returns CDR1 SNHLY and CDR2 FYNNEI. This CDR3 comprises 18 residues. In DNA form, the CDR3 reads TGTGCCAGCAGTGACCAACTAGCGGGAGAGATGAACACCGGGGAGCTGTTTTTT. Its translation is CASSDQLAGEMNTGELFF.

The V call is TRBV5-6, the J call TRBJ1-6; D call uncertain. The CDR3 is 15 amino acids. Trimming left V 2 bases short and J 6 bases short, with 12 bases between. In germline, CDR1 is SGHDT, CDR2 YYEEEE. The CDR3 spells CASSFGGGLNSPLHF. In DNA form, the CDR3 reads TGTGCCAGCAGCTTCGGAGGAGGCCTTAATTCACCCCTCCACTTT.

The chain employs TRBV27 and TRBJ2-1, with D maybe TRBD2 (5 bases). The V gene lost 2 bases and the J gene lost 9 bases, with 14 bases spanning the gap. Germline CDR1 MNHEY, CDR2 SMNVEV (reference sequence). The CDR3 has 14 amino acids. Here the CDR3 reads CASSLNGVLFEQFF. The CDR3 bases are TGTGCCAGCAGTTTAAACGGGGTACTGTTTGAGCAGTTCTTC.

The chain carries TRBV28 and TRBJ2-5; 11 bases align to TRBD2. CDR1 MDHEN and CDR2 SYDVKM come from the germline V gene. There are 17 residues in the CDR3. Unmatched junction bases numbered 13, after V lost 6 bases and J lost 4 bases. The CDR3 DNA sequence: TGTGCCAGCAGCGTTAGCGGGGGGGTATCAGGTTTAGAGACCCAGTACTTC. Translating gives CASSVSGGVSGLETQYF.